These 8 T cell receptor beta chains were all obtained from the same sample, sequenced in a study of blood T cell repertoires in COVID-19. This table comes from immunoSEQ multiplex PCR, and its TCRdb copy is limited to in-frame clones, with some not included. The sample holds roughly 100,000 clones, around 75% seen once. Sequencing used peripheral blood. These receptors all stem from a human donor with acute or convalescent COVID-19. The donor label of this sample is uncertain.

The genes are TRBV30 and TRBJ1-2; no clear D gene. CDR1 and CDR2 from the germline V gene are GTSNPN and SVGIG (reference sequence). The CDR3 is made up of 12 amino acids. Between the trimmed V and J ends, which lost 5 bases and 3 bases, there was a span of 10 bases. The CDR3 region has the DNA TGTGCCTGGGCCCCCTTGTACTATGGCTACACCTTC. It translates to CAWAPLYYGYTF.

This clone came up once. The chain has TRBV23-1 and TRBJ2-7; a weak D match, TRBD1 (6 bases). TRBV23-1 is flagged as an ORF with uncertain function. CDR3 length: 15 residues. V was trimmed by 6 bases and J by 5 bases, leaving 20 bases between them. The DNA for the CDR3 is TGCGCCAGCAGCCGTCCCGAGGCAGGGGAGAACGAGCAGTACGTC. As protein: CASSRPEAGENEQYV.

This clone occurred a few times. The rearrangement links TRBV11-2 to TRBJ2-7; D possibly corresponds to TRBD1 (5 bases). Per the germline V gene, CDR1 is SGHAT and CDR2 is FQNNGV. V lost 3 bases, J lost 0 bases, and 9 bases lay in between. This CDR3 spans 14 amino acids. The CDR3 loop is CASSFEDISYEQYF. The DNA of the CDR3 is TGTGCCAGCAGCTTTGAGGACATCTCCTACGAGCAGTACTTC.

The rearrangement uses TRBV30 and TRBJ1-6; 7 bases line up with TRBD1. The germline V gene encodes CDR1 GTSNPN and CDR2 SVGIG (reference sequence). The CDR3 has 15 residues. Losses at the gene ends were 7 bases for V and 0 bases for J; bases not matched to a gene: 6. In DNA form, the CDR3 reads TGTGCCTCAAACAGGGGTAGCTCCTATAATTCACCCCTCCACTTT. Translating gives CASNRGSSYNSPLHF.

The chain carries TRBV2 and TRBJ1-5; 9 bases line up with TRBD1. The CDR3 consists of 17 residues. Germline assignment: CDR1 SNHLY and CDR2 FYNNEI. The V segment lost 2 bases and the J segment 0 bases; nucleotides outside the gene matches: 5. In DNA, the CDR3 is TGTGCCAGCAGTGAAAAGACAGGGGGTTATAGCAATCAGCCCCAGCATTTT. Amino acids: CASSEKTGGYSNQPQHF.

The chain joins TRBV7-9 to TRBJ2-2, with 11 nucleotides matching TRBD2. CDR1 is SEHNR and CDR2 is FQNEAQ in the germline V gene (reference sequence). The CDR3 has 15 amino acids. Unmatched junction bases numbered 2, after V lost 5 bases and J lost 3 bases. The CDR3 spells CASSRSGGDTGELFF. Written as DNA, the CDR3 is TGTGCCAGCAGCCGTAGCGGGGGGGACACCGGGGAGCTGTTTTTT.

This chain links TRBV3-1 (or the pseudogene TRBV3-2) with TRBJ2-3; 7 bases are a match to TRBD2. Germline CDR1 is LGHDT and CDR2 is YNNKEL (reference sequence). This CDR3 spans 16 amino acids. The V segment lost 3 bases and the J segment 4 bases; nucleotides outside the gene matches: 10. The CDR3 here is CASSHRLALWSDTQYF. DNA of the CDR3: TGTGCCAGCAGCCACCGACTAGCTCTTTGGTCAGATACGCAGTATTTT.

The chain couples TRBV19 to TRBJ2-2, with D perhaps TRBD1 (6 bases). CDR1 LNHDA and CDR2 SQIVND come from the germline V gene (reference sequence). V lost 4 bases, J lost 5 bases, and 14 bases lay in between. The CDR3 sequence is 15 residues long. CDR3 loop: CASSKTGTQTGELFF. The CDR3 DNA reads TGTGCCAGTAGTAAGACCGGGACACAGACCGGGGAGCTGTTTTTT.